Shown below are 23 T cell receptor beta chains from a single sample sequenced in a study of T cells in Graves' hyperthyroidism and ophthalmopathy. From RNA transcripts, TCR beta CDR3 regions were amplified. The HTBI primer set drove a first-round RT-PCR of the TCR CDR3. TCRdb recomputed calls from the multiplex PCR reads with MiXCR, one row per CDR3 protein. The table has about 600,000 distinct CDR3 sequences, 15% to 20% seen once. Specimen: blood. The receptors stem from a woman between 40 and 55 years old with Graves' ophthalmopathy.

With respect to this clonotype: A much larger clone differs by one base, so this may be a read error. The rearrangement uses TRBV5-4 and TRBJ2-7; 8 positions agree with TRBD1. Per germline, CDR1 SGHNT and CDR2 YYREEE (reference sequence). The CDR3 consists of 14 residues. Germline trimming cut 4 bases from V and 0 bases from J; bases unmatched to any gene: 3. The CDR3 sequence is CASSPTGDSYEQYF. The CDR3 DNA follows: TGTGCCAGCAGCCCGACAGGGGACTCCTACGAGCAGTACTTC.

A few counts support this clonotype. A much larger clone differs by one base, so this may be a read error. The chain employs TRBV6-1 and TRBJ1-4, with D possibly being TRBD1 (5 bases). Germline CDR1 and CDR2: MNHNS and SASEGT. This CDR3 region has 15 residues. CDR3 coding DNA: TGTGCCAGCAGAAGACAGATGGTAACTAGTGAAAAACTGTTTTTT. Encoded protein: CASRRQMVTSEKLFF.

This clonotype was picked up many times. The genes are TRBV7-9 and TRBJ2-1; TRBD2 matches at 13 bases. Per germline, CDR1 SEHNR and CDR2 FQNEAQ (reference sequence). The CDR3 is 16 residues long. The V gene end was trimmed by 5 bases and the J gene end by 5 bases; junction bases not matched to a gene: 6. The DNA of the CDR3 is TGTGCCAGCAGCCTCGGGACTAGCGGGATTAACAATGAGCAGTTCTTC. Residues: CASSLGTSGINNEQFF. Full variable domain (rest looked up from reference TRBV7-9 and TRBJ2-1): DTGVSQNPRHKITKRGQNVTFRCDPISEHNRLYWYRQTLGQGPEFLTYFQNEAQLEKSRLLSDRFSAERPKGSFSTLEIQRTEQGDSAMYLCASSLGTSGINNEQFFGPGTRLTVL.

This clonotype came up many times. The chain has TRBV30 and TRBJ1-4; TRBD1 might be the D (5 bases). Germline V lookup: CDR1 GTSNPN, CDR2 SVGIG (reference sequence). V was trimmed by 4 bases and J by 8 bases, leaving 17 bases between them. CDR3 length equals 14 residues. The CDR3 loop is CAWTSGPRGEKLFF. The DNA of the CDR3 is TGTGCCTGGACTTCAGGGCCCCGAGGGGAAAAACTGTTTTTT.

The rearrangement uses TRBV19 and TRBJ2-7; 9 bases match TRBD2. The CDR3 contains 15 residues. Germline V gives CDR1 LNHDA, CDR2 SQIVND (reference sequence). The ends lost 3 bases at V and 7 bases at J; junction bases unmatched: 10. CDR3 amino acids: CASSMGTSYFREQYF. In DNA form, the CDR3 reads TGTGCCAGTAGTATGGGGACTAGCTACTTTCGGGAGCAGTACTTC. Full variable domain (outside the CDR3, taken from reference TRBV19 and TRBJ2-7): DGGITQSPKYLFRKEGQNVTLSCEQNLNHDAMYWYRQDPGQGLRLIYYSQIVNDFQKGDIAEGYSVSREKKESFPLTVTSAQKNPTAFYLCASSMGTSYFREQYFGPGTRLTVT.

This clonotype has at least ten counts. The CDR3 DNA reads TGCAGTGCCAAAAGAGGGCCAGCGGGTTATGGCTACACCTTC. Its protein product is CSAKRGPAGYGYTF. V usage is TRBV20-1 and J usage is TRBJ1-2; D gene ambiguous. V was pared by 6 bases and J by 5 bases, with 19 bases between. Germline CDR1 and CDR2: DFQATT and SNEGSKA (reference sequence). The CDR3 covers 14 residues.

The sample holds a few counts of this clonotype. The chain has TRBV10-3 and TRBJ2-7; 9 bases are shared with TRBD1. V lost 10 bases to trimming and J lost 1 base; unmatched junction nucleotides: 2. Germline CDR1 and CDR2: ENHRY and SYGVKD. The CDR3 consists of 12 residues. The CDR3 bases are TGTGCCACCGGACAGGGGTCCTACGAGCAGTACTTC. Protein product: CATGQGSYEQYF.

This clonotype was seen at least ten times. V and J are TRBV2 and TRBJ1-1; the D is unclear. There are 14 residues in the CDR3. V was pared by 11 bases and J by 0 bases, with 16 bases between. Germline-derived CDR1 and CDR2 are SNHLY and FYNNEI. The DNA for the CDR3 is TGTGCCGCAACCGGACGGACGATGAACACTGAAGCTTTCTTT. Translated, it gives CAATGRTMNTEAFF.

The sample holds many counts of this clonotype. V and J are TRBV10-1 and TRBJ2-7, with 14 bases aligning to TRBD2. The CDR3 totals 19 residues. Looked up from germline, CDR1 is WNHNN and CDR2 is SYGVQD (reference sequence). The junction had 11 bases not matched to a gene; V was cut back by 1 base and J by 3 bases. In DNA form, the CDR3 reads TGCGCCAGCAGTGAGTATTGCGAGGGGACTAGCGGGAGTAGCTACGAGCAGTACTTC. Its protein product is CASSEYCEGTSGSSYEQYF.

This clonotype has a handful of counts. The genes are TRBV7-9 and TRBJ2-2; D is unclear. Germline values: CDR1 SEHNR, CDR2 FQNEAQ (reference sequence). The germline V and J ends were trimmed by 5 bases and 5 bases, with 9 bases remaining between them. The length of the CDR3 is 13 residues. CDR3 in DNA: TGTGCCAGCAGCCCAATTGTGACCGGGGAGCTGTTTTTT. Protein product: CASSPIVTGELFF.

This clonotype was observed at least ten times. V usage is TRBV5-5 and J usage is TRBJ2-1; D possibly corresponds to TRBD2 (5 bases). The V and J ends lost 4 bases and 0 bases respectively, with 14 bases between them. The CDR3 is 16 amino acids. Germline lookup yields CDR1 SGHKS and CDR2 YYEKEE (reference sequence). The CDR3: CASSTDGISSYNEQFF. The CDR3 nucleotides are TGTGCCAGCAGCACTGACGGGATAAGCTCCTACAATGAGCAGTTCTTC.

This clonotype occurred a few times. CDR3 sequence (DNA): TGTGCCAGCAGTGGGACAGGGAACGAGCAGTACTTC. This sequence encodes CASSGTGNEQYF. The J gene is TRBJ2-7, the V gene TRBV2; 8 nucleotides match TRBD1. V dropped 4 bases and J dropped 5; count of bases not matched to a gene: 1. This CDR3 contains 12 residues. The V gene's germline CDR1 is SNHLY and CDR2 FYNNEI.

This clonotype has more than one count but fewer than ten. The chain carries TRBV7-2 and TRBJ2-2, with TRBD2 matching over 7 bases. Germline V gene data show CDR1 as SGHTA and CDR2 as FQGNSA. The CDR3 loop spans 17 amino acids. The J segment lost 0 bases and the V segment lost 5 bases, leaving 9 bases of the junction unmatched. The CDR3: CASSLTLAVANTGELFF. CDR3 bases: TGTGCCAGCAGCCTCACCCTAGCGGTCGCGAACACCGGGGAGCTGTTTTTT.

The chain links TRBV3-1 to TRBJ1-1, with D tentatively TRBD1 (6 bases). Germline CDR1 LGHDT, CDR2 YNNKEL (reference sequence). There are 14 residues in the CDR3. V lost 4 bases and J 1 base, leaving 10 bases between the germline ends. The CDR3 protein is CASSRRDTNTEAFF. CDR3 sequence (DNA): TGTGCCAGCAGCCGCCGGGACACGAACACTGAAGCTTTCTTT.

The chain has TRBV11-2 and TRBJ2-1; 8 nucleotides line up with TRBD1. The V gene end was trimmed by 5 bases and the J gene end by 5 bases; junction bases not matched to a gene: 35. This CDR3 contains 24 residues. The germline gives CDR1 SGHAT, CDR2 FQNNGV. This chain's CDR3 is CASSPRTGTPLRPRDPATDNEQFF. DNA of the CDR3: TGTGCCAGCAGCCCAAGGACAGGGACACCACTGCGACCCAGGGACCCCGCGACCGACAATGAGCAGTTCTTC.

At least ten counts were recorded for this clonotype. V and J are TRBV28 and TRBJ2-7; TRBD1 aligns across 8 bases. The CDR3 spans 14 residues. Germline V lookup: CDR1 MDHEN, CDR2 SYDVKM. The V gene end was trimmed by 5 bases and the J gene end by 4 bases; junction bases not matched to a gene: 7. As DNA, the CDR3 is TGTGCCAGCAGTCTGACCGGGACAGGATACGAGCAGTACTTC. It encodes CASSLTGTGYEQYF.

This clonotype was seen at least ten times. This chain links TRBV18 with TRBJ1-1; D is possibly TRBD1 (5 bases). The CDR3 covers 13 residues. Trimming removed 4 bases from V and 4 bases from J, with 10 bases in between. Looked up from germline, CDR1 is KGHSH and CDR2 is LQKENI. As DNA, the CDR3 is TGTGCCAGCTCACAGGGGACGGTCACTGAAGCTTTCTTT. This translates into CASSQGTVTEAFF. The whole variable domain, remainder taken from reference TRBV18 and TRBJ1-1, is NAGVMQNPRHLVRRRGQEARLRCSPMKGHSHVYWYRQLPEEGLKFMVYLQKENIIDESGMPKERFSAEFPKEGPSILRIQQVVRGDSAAYFCASSQGTVTEAFFGQGTRLTVV.

Details on this clonotype: A much larger clone lies a single base off, so this may be a read error. The rearrangement links TRBV7-2 to TRBJ1-1; D ambiguous. This CDR3 spans 13 amino acids. The germline V gene encodes CDR1 SGHTA and CDR2 FQGNSA. CDR3 sequence: CASSLVSGTEASF. For the CDR3, the DNA is TGTGCCAGCAGCTTAGTTTCAGGTACTGAAGCTTCCTTT.

Turning to this clonotype: A read error may account for a junction end that differs from germline. The V gene is TRBV5-1, the J gene TRBJ2-7; TRBD2 is a possible D gene (6 bases). CDR3 size: 15 residues. The germline V gene has CDR1 SGHRS and CDR2 YFSETQ. CDR3 loop: CASTLGTGSGREQYF. The CDR3, as DNA: TGCGCCAGCACCTTGGGGACTGGGTCGGGTCGCGAGCAGTACTTC.

This clonotype was recorded many times. This sequence joins TRBV28 and TRBJ2-7; D may match TRBD1 or TRBD2 (5 bases each). This CDR3 contains 15 residues. V gave up 4 bases and J gave up 2 bases, with 15 bases separating them. Germline loops: CDR1 MDHEN, CDR2 SYDVKM. CDR3 loop: CASSSPRGETYEQYF. CDR3 nucleotides: TGTGCCAGCAGTTCCCCTAGGGGAGAAACCTACGAGCAGTACTTC.

This clonotype was recorded at least ten times. The genes are TRBV27 and TRBJ2-3, with 9 nucleotides matching TRBD2. Trimming at V came to 5 bases and at J to 6 bases, leaving 9 bases not matched to a gene. This CDR3 is built from 15 residues. CDR1 is MNHEY and CDR2 is SMNVEV in the germline V gene (reference sequence). The CDR3 is CASSPQLAGVDTQYF. The CDR3 bases are TGTGCCAGCAGTCCCCAACTAGCGGGCGTGGATACGCAGTATTTT.

This clonotype was detected many times. The chain links TRBV2 to TRBJ1-4, with a possible D match to TRBD1 (5 bases). Trimming cost V 7 bases and J 3 bases, with 12 bases left between them. CDR3 length: 14 residues. CDR1 is SNHLY, CDR2 FYNNEI, per germline. DNA for the CDR3: TGTGCCAGCAAACCGGGACGGTCTAATGAAAAACTGTTTTTT. Translating gives CASKPGRSNEKLFF.

The table lists this clonotype with many counts. V usage is TRBV2 and J usage is TRBJ1-2; 9 nucleotides line up with TRBD1. The germline CDR1 and CDR2 sequences are SNHLY and FYNNEI. This CDR3 is 17 amino acids long. Trimming at V came to 4 bases and at J to 4 bases, leaving 13 bases not matched to a gene. The CDR3 DNA reads TGTGCCAGCAGTGTCCTTAGTCCCGGGACAGGGAGCTATGGCTACACCTTC. Protein: CASSVLSPGTGSYGYTF.